The entry below describes one TCR beta chain. This record belongs to a study of blood T cell repertoires in COVID-19. Profiled with immunoSEQ multiplex PCR; TCRdb holds only in-frame clones, not every one. This table holds about 480,000 clones, around 89% found once. This CDR3 spans 14 amino acids. Germline V lookup: CDR1 LNHDA, CDR2 SQIVND (reference sequence). V gave up 4 bases and J gave up 6 bases, with 14 bases separating them. The rearrangement links TRBV19 to TRBJ2-3, with TRBD1 as a possible D gene (6 bases). The origin of this receptor is a woman between 40 and 55 years old who had recovered from COVID-19. Sample: PBMCs or T cells enriched from blood (not recorded which). CDR3 nucleotide sequence: TGTGCCAGTAGTACAAACAGGGCTCGGGATACGCAGTATTTT. Protein: CASSTNRARDTQYF.